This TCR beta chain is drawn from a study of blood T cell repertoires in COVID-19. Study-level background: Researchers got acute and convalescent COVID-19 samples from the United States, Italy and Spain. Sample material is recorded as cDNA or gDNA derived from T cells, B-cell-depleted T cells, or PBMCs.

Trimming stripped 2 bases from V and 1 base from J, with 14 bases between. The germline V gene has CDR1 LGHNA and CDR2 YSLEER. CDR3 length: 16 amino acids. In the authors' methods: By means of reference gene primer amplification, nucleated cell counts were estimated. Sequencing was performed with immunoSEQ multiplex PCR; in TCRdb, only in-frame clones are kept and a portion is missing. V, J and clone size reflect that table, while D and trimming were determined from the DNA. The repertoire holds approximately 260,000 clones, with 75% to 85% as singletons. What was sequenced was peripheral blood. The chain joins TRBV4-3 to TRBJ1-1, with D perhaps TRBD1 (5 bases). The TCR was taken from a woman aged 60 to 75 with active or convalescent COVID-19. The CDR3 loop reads CASSQQSGLRNTEAFF. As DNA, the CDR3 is TGCGCCAGCAGCCAACAATCGGGACTGAGGAACACTGAAGCTTTCTTT.